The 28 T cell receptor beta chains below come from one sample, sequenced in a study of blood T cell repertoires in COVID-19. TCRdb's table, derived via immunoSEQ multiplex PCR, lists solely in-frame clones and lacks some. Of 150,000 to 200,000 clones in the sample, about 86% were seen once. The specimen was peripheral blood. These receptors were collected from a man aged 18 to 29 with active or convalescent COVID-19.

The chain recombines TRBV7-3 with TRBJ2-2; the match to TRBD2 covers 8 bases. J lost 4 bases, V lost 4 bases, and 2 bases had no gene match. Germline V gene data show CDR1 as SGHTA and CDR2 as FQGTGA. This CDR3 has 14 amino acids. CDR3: CASSSGTSTGELFF. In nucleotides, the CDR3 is TGTGCCAGCAGCTCCGGGACTAGCACCGGGGAGCTGTTTTTT.

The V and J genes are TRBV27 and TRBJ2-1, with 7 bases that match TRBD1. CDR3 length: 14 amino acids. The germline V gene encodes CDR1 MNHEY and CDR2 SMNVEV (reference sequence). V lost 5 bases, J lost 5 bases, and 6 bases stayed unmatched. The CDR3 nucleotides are TGTGCCAGCAGTCCTTGGGACAGAAACAATGAGCAGTTCTTC. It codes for CASSPWDRNNEQFF.

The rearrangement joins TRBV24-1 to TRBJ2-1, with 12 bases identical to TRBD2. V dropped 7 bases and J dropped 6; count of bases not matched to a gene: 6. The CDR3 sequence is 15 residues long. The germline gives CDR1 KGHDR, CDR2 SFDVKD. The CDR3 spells CATRPGTSGLNEQFF. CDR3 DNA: TGTGCCACCAGACCCGGGACTAGCGGGCTCAATGAGCAGTTCTTC.

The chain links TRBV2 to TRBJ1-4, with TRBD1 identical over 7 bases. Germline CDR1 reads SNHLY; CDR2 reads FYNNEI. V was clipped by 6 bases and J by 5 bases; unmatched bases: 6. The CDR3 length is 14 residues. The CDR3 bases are TGTGCCAGCAGGGACAGGTTGGAGAATGAAAAACTGTTTTTT. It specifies CASRDRLENEKLFF.

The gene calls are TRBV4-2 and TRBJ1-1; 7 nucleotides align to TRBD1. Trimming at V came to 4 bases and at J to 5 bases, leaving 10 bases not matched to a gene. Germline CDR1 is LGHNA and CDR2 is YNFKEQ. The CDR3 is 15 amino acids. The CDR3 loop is CASSPLEAGGTEAFF. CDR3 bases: TGTGCCAGCAGCCCCCTTGAGGCAGGGGGAACTGAAGCTTTCTTT.

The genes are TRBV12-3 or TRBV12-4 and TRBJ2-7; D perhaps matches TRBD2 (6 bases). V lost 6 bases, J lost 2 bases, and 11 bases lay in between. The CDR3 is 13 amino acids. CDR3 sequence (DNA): TGTGCCAGCAGCCACGGGACTCCCTACGAGCAGTACGTC. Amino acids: CASSHGTPYEQYV.

DNA of the CDR3: TGCGCCAGCAGCCAAATCCAGGTCCGGAACACTGAAGCTTTCTTT. It yields the protein CASSQIQVRNTEAFF. The chain has TRBV4-1 and TRBJ1-1; D is undetermined. Trimming took off 2 bases at V and 1 base at J, with 11 bases between the two ends. The CDR3 totals 15 residues. The germline V gene has CDR1 MGHRA and CDR2 YSYEKL.

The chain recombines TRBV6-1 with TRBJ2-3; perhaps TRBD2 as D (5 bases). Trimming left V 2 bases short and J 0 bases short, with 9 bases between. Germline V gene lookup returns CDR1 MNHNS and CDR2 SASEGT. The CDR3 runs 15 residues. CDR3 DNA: TGTGCCAGCAGTGAAAGCGGCAGTAGCACAGATACGCAGTATTTT. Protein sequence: CASSESGSSTDTQYF.

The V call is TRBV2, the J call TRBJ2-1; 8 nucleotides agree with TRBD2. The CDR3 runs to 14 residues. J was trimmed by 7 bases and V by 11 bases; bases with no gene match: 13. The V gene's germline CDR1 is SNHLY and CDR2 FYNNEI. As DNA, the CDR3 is TGTGCCGGCGCGGGACTAGGGGTTTATAATGAGCAGTTCTTC. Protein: CAGAGLGVYNEQFF. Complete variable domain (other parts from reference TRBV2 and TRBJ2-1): EPEVTQTPSHQVTQMGQEVILRCVPISNHLYFYWYRQILGQKVEFLVSFYNNEISEKSEIFDDQFSVERPDGSNFTLKIRSTKLEDSAMYFCAGAGLGVYNEQFFGPGTRLTVL.

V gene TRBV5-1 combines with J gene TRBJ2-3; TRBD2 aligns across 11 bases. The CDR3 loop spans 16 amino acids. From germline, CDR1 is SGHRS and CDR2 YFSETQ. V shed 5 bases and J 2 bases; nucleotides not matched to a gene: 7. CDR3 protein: CASRPGTSGITDTQYF. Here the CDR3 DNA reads TGCGCCAGCAGGCCCGGGACTAGCGGAATCACAGATACGCAGTATTTT.

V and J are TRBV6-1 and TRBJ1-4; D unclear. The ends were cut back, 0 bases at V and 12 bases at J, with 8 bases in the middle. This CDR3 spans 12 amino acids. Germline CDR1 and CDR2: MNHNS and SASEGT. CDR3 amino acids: CASSEAKGELFF. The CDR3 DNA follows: TGTGCCAGCAGTGAAGCCAAGGGAGAACTGTTTTTT.

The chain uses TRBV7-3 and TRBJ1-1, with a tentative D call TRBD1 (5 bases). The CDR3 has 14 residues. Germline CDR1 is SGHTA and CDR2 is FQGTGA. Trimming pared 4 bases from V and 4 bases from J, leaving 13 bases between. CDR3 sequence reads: CASSSGGGSTEAFF. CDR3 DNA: TGTGCCAGCAGCTCCGGTGGGGGGAGCACTGAAGCTTTCTTT.

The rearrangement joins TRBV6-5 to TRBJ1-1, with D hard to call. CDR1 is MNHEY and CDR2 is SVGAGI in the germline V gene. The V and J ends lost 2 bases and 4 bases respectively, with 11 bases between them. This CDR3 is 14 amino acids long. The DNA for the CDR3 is TGTGCCAGCAGTTACATAGTACGGGGCACTGAAGCTTTCTTT. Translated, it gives CASSYIVRGTEAFF.

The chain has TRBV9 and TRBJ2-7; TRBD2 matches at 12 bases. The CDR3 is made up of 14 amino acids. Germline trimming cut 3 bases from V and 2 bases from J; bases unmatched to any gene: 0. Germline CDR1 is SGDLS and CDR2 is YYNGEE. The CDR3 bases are TGTGCCAGCAGCGGACTAGCGGGGGCCTACGAGCAGTACTTC. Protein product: CASSGLAGAYEQYF.

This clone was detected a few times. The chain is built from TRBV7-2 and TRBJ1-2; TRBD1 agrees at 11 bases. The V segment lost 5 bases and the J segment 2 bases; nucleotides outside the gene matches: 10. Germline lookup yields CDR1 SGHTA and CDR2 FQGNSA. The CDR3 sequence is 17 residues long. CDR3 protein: CASSPRTGGSSNYGYTF. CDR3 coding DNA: TGTGCCAGCAGCCCCCGGACAGGGGGCAGTTCGAACTATGGCTACACCTTC.

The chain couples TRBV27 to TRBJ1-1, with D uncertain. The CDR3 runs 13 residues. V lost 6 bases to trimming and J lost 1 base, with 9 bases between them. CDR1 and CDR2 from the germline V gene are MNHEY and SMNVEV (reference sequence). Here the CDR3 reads CASRELGNTEAFF. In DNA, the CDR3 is TGTGCCAGCAGAGAGCTCGGGAACACTGAAGCTTTCTTT.

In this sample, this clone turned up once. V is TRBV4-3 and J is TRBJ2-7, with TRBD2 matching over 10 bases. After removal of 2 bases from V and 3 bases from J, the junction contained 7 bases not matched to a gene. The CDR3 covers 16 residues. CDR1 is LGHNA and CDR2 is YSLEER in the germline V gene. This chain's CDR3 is CASSQPNVAGGYEQYF. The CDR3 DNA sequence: TGCGCCAGCAGCCAACCCAACGTAGCGGGAGGCTACGAGCAGTACTTC.

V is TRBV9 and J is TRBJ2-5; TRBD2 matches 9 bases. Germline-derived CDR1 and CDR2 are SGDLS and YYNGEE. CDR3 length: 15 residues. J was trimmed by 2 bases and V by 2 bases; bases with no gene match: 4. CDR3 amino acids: CASSVAGLAQETQYF. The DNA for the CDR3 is TGTGCCAGCAGCGTGGCGGGACTAGCTCAAGAGACCCAGTACTTC.

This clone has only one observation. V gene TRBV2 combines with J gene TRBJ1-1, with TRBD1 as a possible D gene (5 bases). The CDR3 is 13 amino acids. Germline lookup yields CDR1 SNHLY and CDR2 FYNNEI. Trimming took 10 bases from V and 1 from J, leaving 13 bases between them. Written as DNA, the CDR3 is TGTGCCACCAACACAGGACGGAACACTGAAGCTTTCTTT. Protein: CATNTGRNTEAFF.

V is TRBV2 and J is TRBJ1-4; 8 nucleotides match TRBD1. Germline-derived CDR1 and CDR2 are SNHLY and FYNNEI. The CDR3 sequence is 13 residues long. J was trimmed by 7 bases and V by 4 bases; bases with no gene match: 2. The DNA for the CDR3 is TGTGCCAGCAGTGGCAGGGGGCGTGAAAAACTGTTTTTT. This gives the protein CASSGRGREKLFF.

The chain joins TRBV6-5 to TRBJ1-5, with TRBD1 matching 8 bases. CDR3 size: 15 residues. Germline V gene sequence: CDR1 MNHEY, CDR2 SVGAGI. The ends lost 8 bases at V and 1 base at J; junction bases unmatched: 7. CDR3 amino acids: CASRWGQVSNQPQHF. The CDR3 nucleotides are TGTGCCAGCCGGTGGGGACAGGTGAGCAATCAGCCCCAGCATTTT.

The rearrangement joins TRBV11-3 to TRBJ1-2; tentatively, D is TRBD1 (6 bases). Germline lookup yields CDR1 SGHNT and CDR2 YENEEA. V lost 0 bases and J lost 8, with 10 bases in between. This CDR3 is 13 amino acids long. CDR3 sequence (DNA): TGTGCCAGCAGCTTAGAACCTGGGGGCGGCTACACCTTC. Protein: CASSLEPGGGYTF.

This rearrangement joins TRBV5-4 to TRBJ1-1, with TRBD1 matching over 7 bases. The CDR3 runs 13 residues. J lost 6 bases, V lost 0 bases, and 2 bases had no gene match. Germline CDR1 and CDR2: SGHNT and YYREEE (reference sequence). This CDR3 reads CASSLAQGAEAFF. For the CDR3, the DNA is TGTGCCAGCAGCTTGGCCCAGGGGGCTGAAGCTTTCTTT.

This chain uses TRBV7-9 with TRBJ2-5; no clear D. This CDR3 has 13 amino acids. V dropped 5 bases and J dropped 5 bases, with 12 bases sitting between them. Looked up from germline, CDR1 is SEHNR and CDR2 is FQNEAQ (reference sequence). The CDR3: CASSQPYRETQYF. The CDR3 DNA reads TGTGCCAGCAGCCAACCCTATCGGGAGACCCAGTACTTC.

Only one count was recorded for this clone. The chain's CDR3 is CATSSGGLNTEAFF. The CDR3 DNA sequence: TGTGCCACCAGCAGTGGGGGACTTAACACTGAAGCTTTCTTT. This rearrangement joins TRBV15 to TRBJ1-1; tentative D call: TRBD1 (5 bases). Trimming took 3 bases from V and 2 from J, leaving 10 bases between them. CDR1 is LNHNV, CDR2 YYDKDF, per germline (reference sequence). The CDR3 contains 14 residues.

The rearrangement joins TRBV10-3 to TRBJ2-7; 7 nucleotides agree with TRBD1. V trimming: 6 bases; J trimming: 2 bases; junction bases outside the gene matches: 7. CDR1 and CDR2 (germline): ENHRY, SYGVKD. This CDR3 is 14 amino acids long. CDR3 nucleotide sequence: TGTGCCATCAGCCTCCGGGACAGTACCTACGAGCAGTACTTC. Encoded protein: CAISLRDSTYEQYF.

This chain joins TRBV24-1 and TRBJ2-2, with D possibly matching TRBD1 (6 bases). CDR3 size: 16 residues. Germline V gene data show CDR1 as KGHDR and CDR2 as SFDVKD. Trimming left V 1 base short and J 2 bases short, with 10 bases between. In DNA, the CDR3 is TGTGCCACCAGTGATTTTACAGGGAGCAACACCGGGGAGCTGTTTTTT. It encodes CATSDFTGSNTGELFF.

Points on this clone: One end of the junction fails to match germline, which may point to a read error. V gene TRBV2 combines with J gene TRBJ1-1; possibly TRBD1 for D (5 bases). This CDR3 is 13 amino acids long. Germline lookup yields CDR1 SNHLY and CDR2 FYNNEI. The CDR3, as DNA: TGTGCCAGCACCGAAGGGACCGGGACTGGAGCTTTCTTT. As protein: CASTEGTGTGAFF.